This T cell receptor beta chain was captured by sequencing in a study of CD8 T cells in Susac syndrome. V lost 6 bases, J lost 5 bases, and 14 bases lay in between. Germline assignment: CDR1 MNHEY and CDR2 SVGAGI. CDR3 size: 15 residues. Study-wide points: In its TCR sequencing and HLA analysis, the study acknowledged that the number of individuals was relatively small.

This clonotype was recorded only once. Its specificity is unknown. A quantity of about 0.5 to 1 ug RNA underwent reverse transcription using random hexamers. Across 54 Vbeta and 13 Jbeta, TCR beta CDR3 was amplified with immunoSEQ multiplex PCR. MiXCR, run by TCRdb on the immunoSEQ multiplex PCR reads, gives a single entry per CDR3 protein. The table records approximately 280,000 distinct CDR3 sequences, about 85% of them present only once. CD8+ and CD4+ T cells from blood underwent TCR beta sequencing, which was carried out in a high-throughput format. Negative magnetic isolation gave CD8+ and CD4+ cells; FACS enriched CD8+ TEMRA.

The source is a human donor with multiple sclerosis. Specimen: CD8+ T cells from PBMCs. The chain employs TRBV6-5 and TRBJ1-6; the D gene is possibly TRBD1 (5 bases). The CDR3 protein is CASSMGTADNSPLHF. For the CDR3, the DNA is TGTGCCAGCAGCATGGGGACGGCCGATAATTCACCCCTCCACTTT.